This T cell receptor (beta chain) was sequenced during a study of blood T cell repertoires in COVID-19. Cohorts were based on clinical histories the participants reported. Trimming removed 0 bases from V and 4 bases from J, with 19 bases in between. From germline, CDR1 is MNHEY and CDR2 SVGEGT. This CDR3 is 18 amino acids long. Clones were sequenced by immunoSEQ multiplex PCR, and TCRdb holds only the in-frame ones, with some missing. The sample comprises about 160,000 clones, around 87% of which are singletons, and approximately 7% rests with the top ten. This TCR derives from a woman between 50 and 59 years old who had recovered from COVID-19. The sequenced material came from PBMCs or T cells enriched from blood (not recorded which). J is TRBJ1-3 and V is TRBV6-2 or TRBV6-3, with D tentatively TRBD1 (6 bases). DNA for the CDR3: TGTGCCAGCAGTTACTCGTCAGGGGCCGGTTTGAGGGGAAACACCATATATTTT. This encodes CASSYSSGAGLRGNTIYF.